These 21 T cell receptor beta chains originate from one sample sequenced in a study of T cells in Graves' hyperthyroidism and ophthalmopathy. The investigators amplified TCR beta CDR3 regions from RNA transcripts. The TCR CDR3 first-round RT-PCR relied on the HTBI primer set. One entry per CDR3 protein results from TCRdb running MiXCR on the multiplex PCR reads. The table shows hundreds of thousands of distinct CDR3 sequences, with about 24% occurring only once. The sample consisted of blood. Every receptor here comes from a woman under 40 with Graves' ophthalmopathy.

This clonotype was seen only once. This may be a read error: a much more frequent sequence differs by one nucleotide. The chain combines TRBV6-1 with TRBJ2-5, with D possibly TRBD2 on 6 matching bases. The germline V gene has CDR1 MNHNS and CDR2 SASEGT. The CDR3 sequence is 15 residues long. CDR3 amino acids: CASSVELGGYETQDF. The CDR3 coding sequence is TGTGCCAGCAGTGTGGAACTAGGAGGGTACGAGACCCAGGACTTC.

The chain carries TRBV6-4 and TRBJ2-5; 8 bases match TRBD2. The junction had 6 bases not matched to a gene; V was cut back by 5 bases and J by 1 base. The CDR3 runs to 15 residues. The germline V gene has CDR1 MRHNA and CDR2 SNTAGT. The CDR3 reads CASSRGLATQETQYF. CDR3 bases: TGTGCCAGCAGTCGCGGACTAGCAACCCAAGAGACCCAGTACTTC.

Many counts were recorded for this clonotype. The V call is TRBV20-1, the J call TRBJ2-5; 10 bases line up with TRBD2. The germline V gene has CDR1 DFQATT and CDR2 SNEGSKA (reference sequence). The CDR3 has 16 amino acids. Germline trimming cut 0 bases from V and 1 base from J; bases unmatched to any gene: 5. The CDR3 loop is CSARDPQRGGQETQYF. CDR3 nucleotides: TGCAGTGCTAGAGATCCCCAGCGGGGGGGCCAAGAGACCCAGTACTTC.

In this sample, this clonotype turned up many times. The rearrangement links TRBV20-1 to TRBJ1-2, with 8 nucleotides matching TRBD1. The CDR3 totals 15 residues. Per germline, CDR1 DFQATT and CDR2 SNEGSKA (reference sequence). The junction had 11 bases not matched to a gene; V was cut back by 4 bases and J by 4 bases. The CDR3 is CSATIGQGFLYGYTF. The CDR3 region has the DNA TGCAGTGCTACAATTGGACAGGGCTTTCTCTATGGCTACACCTTC.

This clonotype has a count of ten or more. This chain joins TRBV27 and TRBJ1-1, with 7 bases lining up with TRBD1. CDR1 is MNHEY, CDR2 SMNVEV, per germline (reference sequence). V lost 4 bases, J lost 3 bases, and 8 bases stayed unmatched. The CDR3 extends over 15 amino acids. The CDR3 sequence is CASSYEQGRYTEAFF. CDR3 DNA: TGTGCCAGCAGTTACGAACAGGGGAGGTACACTGAAGCTTTCTTT.

This clonotype was detected ten times or more. J is TRBJ1-5 and V is TRBV6-5, with no clear D. CDR1 MNHEY and CDR2 SVGAGI come from the germline V gene. There are 16 residues in the CDR3. V lost 5 bases to trimming and J lost 0 bases, with 14 bases between them. The CDR3 region has the DNA TGTGCCAGCAGTAACCTCCGGGAGTCTAGCAATCAGCCCCAGCATTTT. Translating it yields CASSNLRESSNQPQHF.

This rearrangement joins TRBV27 to TRBJ2-7; 12 positions match TRBD2. This CDR3 comprises 15 residues. The ends lost 5 bases at V and 5 bases at J; junction bases unmatched: 7. Germline V gene lookup returns CDR1 MNHEY and CDR2 SMNVEV (reference sequence). In DNA, the CDR3 is TGTGCCAGCAGTATGACTAGCGGGAGTTTTCACGAGCAGTACTTC. Translated, it gives CASSMTSGSFHEQYF.

This clonotype was seen at least ten times. This chain joins TRBV7-2 and TRBJ1-1, with 7 bases identical to TRBD1. CDR1 and CDR2 (germline): SGHTA, FQGNSA. CDR3 length equals 14 residues. Trimming removed 1 base from V and 4 bases from J; junction bases left unmatched: 3. The CDR3 reads CASSLVSGGTEAFF. Here the CDR3 DNA reads TGTGCCAGCAGCTTAGTGTCAGGGGGCACTGAAGCTTTCTTT.

Ten or more counts support this clonotype. The V gene is TRBV11-1, the J gene TRBJ1-3; D is ambiguous. The CDR3 extends over 17 amino acids. V lost 1 base and J lost 3, with 16 bases in between. Germline V gene lookup returns CDR1 SGHAT and CDR2 FQDESV (reference sequence). CDR3 in amino acids: CASSLGEESRGGNTIYF. For the CDR3, the DNA is TGTGCCAGCAGCTTAGGGGAAGAAAGCCGCGGTGGAAACACCATATATTTT.

This clonotype has more than one count but fewer than ten. It may be a read error: a sequence one base away is much more abundant. This chain links TRBV6-5 with TRBJ1-3; no clear D. With 2 bases removed from V and 4 bases from J, the gap between germline ends came to 9 bases. Germline V lookup: CDR1 MNHEY, CDR2 SVGAGI. The CDR3 covers 14 residues. The CDR3 is CASSYEGFGNTIYF. The CDR3 DNA reads as TGTGCCAGCAGTTACGAAGGGTTCGGAAACACCATATATTTT.

The chain employs TRBV27 and TRBJ1-1; D may be TRBD1 (5 bases). The V and J ends lost 7 bases and 4 bases respectively, with 13 bases between them. The germline gives CDR1 MNHEY, CDR2 SMNVEV (reference sequence). The CDR3 is 13 amino acids. The DNA of the CDR3 is TGTGCCAGCACCAAAAGCGGGGGCACTGAAGCTTTCTTT. This codes for CASTKSGGTEAFF.

This clonotype showed up many times. This rearrangement joins TRBV12-3 or TRBV12-4 to TRBJ1-1; D is perhaps TRBD1 (6 bases). V lost 5 bases and J 1 base, leaving 14 bases between the germline ends. CDR3 length: 15 residues. The CDR3 coding sequence is TGTGCCAGCAGTACCTCGGACAGCCCGAACACTGAAGCTTTCTTT. Translation gives CASSTSDSPNTEAFF.

V and J are TRBV28 and TRBJ1-2, with D uncertain. CDR3 length: 12 residues. Germline-derived CDR1 and CDR2 are MDHEN and SYDVKM. Trimming pared 5 bases from V and 5 bases from J, leaving 9 bases between. The CDR3 DNA reads TGTGCCAGCAGTCCCTCATTATATGGCTACACCTTC. Encoded protein: CASSPSLYGYTF.

The sample holds a few counts of this clonotype. A junction boundary mismatches the germline segment, possibly from a read error. V and J are TRBV2 and TRBJ2-2; TRBD2 matches 7 bases. Germline lookup yields CDR1 SNHLY and CDR2 FYNNEI. CDR3 length: 14 amino acids. Written as DNA, the CDR3 is TGTGCCAGCAGACTCCGCGGGAGCACCGGGGAGCTGTTCTTT. This translates into CASRLRGSTGELFF.

With regard to this clonotype: Given a much more abundant clone one base away, this may be a read error. V gene TRBV30 combines with J gene TRBJ1-5; 8 bases map to TRBD1. Germline CDR1 GTSNPN, CDR2 SVGIG (reference sequence). The CDR3 consists of 15 residues. CDR3 residues: CAWSAGQGVNQPRHF. The CDR3 DNA is TGTGCCTGGAGTGCCGGACAGGGAGTCAATCAGCCCCGGCATTTT.

This clonotype was found many times. CDR3: CASSFLQSFQPQHF. The CDR3, as DNA: TGTGCCAGCAGTTTTCTACAATCATTTCAGCCCCAGCATTTT. The V gene is TRBV28, the J gene TRBJ1-5, with no clear D. Germline-derived CDR1 and CDR2 are MDHEN and SYDVKM. This CDR3 spans 14 amino acids. The germline V and J ends were trimmed by 3 bases and 6 bases, with 12 bases remaining between them.

This clonotype was observed many times. The V gene is TRBV20-1, the J gene TRBJ2-7, with 7 bases that match TRBD2. V shed 3 bases and J 3 bases; nucleotides not matched to a gene: 8. The V gene's germline CDR1 is DFQATT and CDR2 SNEGSKA (reference sequence). This CDR3 has 14 residues. CDR3 bases: TGCAGTGCTAGTCGCGGGAGTGGTGACTACGAGCAGTACTTC. Encoded protein: CSASRGSGDYEQYF.

As regards this clonotype: The junction departs from the called germline gene at one end, perhaps through a read error. The chain employs TRBV5-6 and TRBJ2-4; TRBD1 matches 10 bases. The germline gives CDR1 SGHDT, CDR2 YYEEEE. The length of the CDR3 is 16 residues. The CDR3 spells CASSSQPGQGSNIKYF. CDR3 DNA: TGTGCCAGCAGCTCCCAACCGGGACAGGGGTCCAACATTAAGTACTTC. Based on the CDR3 plus reference TRBV5-6 and TRBJ2-4, the full variable domain is DAGVTQSPTHLIKTRGQQVTLRCSPKSGHDTVSWYQQALGQGPQFIFQYYEEEERQRGNFPDRFSGHQFPNYSSELNVNALLLGDSALYLCASSSQPGQGSNIKYFGAGTRLSVL.

The rearrangement links TRBV28 to TRBJ2-7; tentatively, D is TRBD2 (6 bases). The germline V gene encodes CDR1 MDHEN and CDR2 SYDVKM. CDR3 length equals 14 residues. The V gene lost 8 bases and the J gene lost 3 bases, with 17 bases spanning the gap. CDR3 residues: CASSTPGLFYEQYF. The CDR3 coding sequence is TGTGCCAGCTCTACCCCGGGACTCTTCTACGAGCAGTACTTC.

The genes are TRBV28 and TRBJ1-5, with 8 bases identical to TRBD1. The trim removed 8 bases at V and 6 bases at J, leaving 12 bases unmatched. CDR3 length equals 15 residues. Germline assignment: CDR1 MDHEN and CDR2 SYDVKM. The CDR3 region is CASGKTGAGVQPQHF. For the CDR3, the DNA is TGTGCCAGCGGAAAGACAGGGGCGGGTGTTCAGCCCCAGCATTTT. The full variable domain, rest sourced from reference TRBV28 and TRBJ1-5, is DVKVTQSSRYLVKRTGEKVFLECVQDMDHENMFWYRQDPGLGLRLIYFSYDVKMKEKGDIPEGYSVSREKKERFSLILESASTNQTSMYLCASGKTGAGVQPQHFGDGTRLSIL.

The J gene is TRBJ2-5, the V gene TRBV6-5; 7 positions match TRBD1. The V gene end was trimmed by 7 bases and the J gene end by 1 base; junction bases not matched to a gene: 6. Germline loops: CDR1 MNHEY, CDR2 SVGAGI. The CDR3 extends over 14 amino acids. The DNA for the CDR3 is TGTGCCAGCACATGGGGACAGATCCAAGAGACCCAGTACTTC. It specifies CASTWGQIQETQYF.